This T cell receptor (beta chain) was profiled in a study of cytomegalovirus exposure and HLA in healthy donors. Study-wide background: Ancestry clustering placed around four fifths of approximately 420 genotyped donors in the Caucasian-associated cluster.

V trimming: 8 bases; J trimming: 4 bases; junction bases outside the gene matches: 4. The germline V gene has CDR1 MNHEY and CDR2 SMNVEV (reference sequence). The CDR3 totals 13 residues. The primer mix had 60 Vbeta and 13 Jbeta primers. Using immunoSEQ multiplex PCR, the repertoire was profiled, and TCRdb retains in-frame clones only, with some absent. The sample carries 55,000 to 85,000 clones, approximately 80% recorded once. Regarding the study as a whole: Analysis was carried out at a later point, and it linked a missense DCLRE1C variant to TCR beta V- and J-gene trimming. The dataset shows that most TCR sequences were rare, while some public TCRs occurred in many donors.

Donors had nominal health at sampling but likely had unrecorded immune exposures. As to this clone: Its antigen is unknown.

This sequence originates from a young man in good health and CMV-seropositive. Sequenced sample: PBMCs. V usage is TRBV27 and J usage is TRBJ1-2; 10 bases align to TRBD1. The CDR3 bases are TGTGCCAGCTCCGGGACAGGGGCCTATGGCTACACCTTC. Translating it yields CASSGTGAYGYTF.